The T cell receptor beta chain under discussion was sequenced for a study of siplizumab effects on memory and regulatory T cells. Whole-study results and caveats: Siplizumab brought about a significant reduction in alloreactive sequences traceable to unstimulated CD4+ memory cells.

This clone was picked up one time. Antigen specificity is unknown. Some 9.7 x 10^4 TCR templates were assayed per sample. TCRdb's copy holds only in-frame clones and misses some; the assay was immunoSEQ multiplex PCR. The data hold about 110,000 clones, with 92% observed a single time. This TCR came from a human donor in good health. Sequencing input: Tregs sorted from blood.

Here the CDR3 DNA reads TGTGCCAGCAGCTTAGATTTCCGAACTGAAGCTTTCTTT. Protein sequence: CASSLDFRTEAFF. V is TRBV11-3 and J is TRBJ1-1; no reliable D call. V was shortened by 0 bases and J by 5 bases, with 7 bases between the two germline ends. This CDR3 is 13 amino acids long. Germline CDR1 is SGHNT and CDR2 is YENEEA.